The 7 T cell receptor beta chains below come from one sample, sequenced in a study of T cell repertoires in cytomegalovirus infection. TCRdb fed the reads into MiXCR, producing one record per CDR3 protein. This sample carries under 800,000 distinct CDR3 sequences, 20% to 25% of them seen once, and the ten largest clones take less than 10%. Sequenced input: CD8+ T cells from PBMCs. These receptors originate from a human donor in good health (CMV status not recorded). Some clones in this sample may be carry-over from other donors' samples.

This clonotype was counted between two and nine times. This rearrangement joins TRBV12-3 or TRBV12-4 to TRBJ1-1; D is unclear. Trimming shortened V by 5 bases and J by 4 bases, and 11 bases separated the two germline ends. The CDR3 is 13 amino acids. Here the CDR3 reads CASSAGPSTEAFF. The CDR3 DNA is TGTGCCAGCAGTGCCGGACCGAGCACTGAAGCTTTCTTT.

This clonotype appeared a few times. The chain has TRBV20-1 and TRBJ2-7; maybe TRBD2 (6 bases). The CDR3 spans 18 residues. Germline V gene sequence: CDR1 DFQATT, CDR2 SNEGSKA (reference sequence). The V and J ends lost 6 bases and 0 bases respectively, with 27 bases between them. In DNA, the CDR3 is TGCAGTGCCTTAGCCTCGTACCGGGACTCCTCTTTCTCCTACGAGCAGTACGTC. Translated: CSALASYRDSSFSYEQYV.

In its sample, this clonotype was seen many times. V usage is TRBV7-2 and J usage is TRBJ2-7; D is uncertain. CDR1 is SGHTA, CDR2 FQGNSA, per germline. V dropped 5 bases and J dropped 9 bases, with 17 bases sitting between them. The length of the CDR3 is 13 residues. The CDR3 sequence is CASSRPVPSGQYV. The CDR3 DNA sequence: TGTGCCAGCAGCAGGCCGGTCCCCTCGGGGCAGTACGTC.

This clonotype was picked up a small number of times. V and J are TRBV12-3 or TRBV12-4 and TRBJ1-1; weak D call: TRBD1 (6 bases). The V and J ends lost 7 bases and 2 bases respectively, with 14 bases between them. This CDR3 has 14 residues. CDR3 loop: CASTLGQTNTEAFF. The CDR3 DNA sequence: TGTGCCAGCACCCTCGGACAGACTAACACTGAAGCTTTCTTT.

In its sample, this clonotype was seen many times. The chain combines TRBV7-2 with TRBJ2-3; D not resolved. V was cut by 5 bases and J by 1 base, with 13 bases left in between. CDR3 size: 15 residues. The germline CDR1 and CDR2 sequences are SGHTA and FQGNSA. The CDR3 is CASSPPFVGTDTQYF. Here the CDR3 DNA reads TGTGCCAGCAGCCCTCCCTTCGTCGGCACAGATACGCAGTATTTT.

A word on this clonotype: This may come from a read error, since a much larger clone is one base off. The chain employs TRBV6-2 or TRBV6-3 and TRBJ1-1, with 7 positions matching TRBD1. This CDR3 spans 13 amino acids. Unmatched junction bases numbered 11, after V lost 9 bases and J lost 7 bases. Germline lookup yields CDR1 MNHEY and CDR2 SVGEGT. This CDR3 reads CASYQRGTVEAFF. Written as DNA, the CDR3 is TGTGCCAGTTACCAACGCGGGACAGTTGAAGCTTTCTTT.

The chain is built from TRBV20-1 and TRBJ1-5, with 8 positions matching TRBD1. Germline CDR1 is DFQATT and CDR2 is SNEGSKA (reference sequence). V dropped 4 bases and J dropped 7; count of bases not matched to a gene: 15. This CDR3 is 16 amino acids long. The CDR3 nucleotides are TGCAGTGCTACAATCCCCGGACAGGGAGCAAGCCAGCCCCAGCATTTT. Protein product: CSATIPGQGASQPQHF.